The 17 T cell receptor beta chains below all came from one sample that was sequenced in a study of CD8+ T cells in alopecia areata. The sequencing template was cDNA reverse transcribed from extracted RNA. Sequencing used immunoSEQ multiplex PCR; TCRdb keeps in-frame clones, though not all of them. Found here are 140,000 to 150,000 clones, more than 55% of them singletons; the top ten hold 36%. Source material: CD8+ T cells sorted from blood. The receptors come from a human donor in good health.

This rearrangement joins TRBV29-1 to TRBJ1-1; D gene unclear. The CDR3 extends over 14 amino acids. Germline V gene lookup returns CDR1 SQVTM and CDR2 ANQGSEA. V was shortened by 2 bases and J by 6 bases, with 16 bases between the two germline ends. CDR3 in DNA: TGCAGCGTTGAAACGGGCACTGGACGACCTGAAGCTTTCTTT. Protein: CSVETGTGRPEAFF.

CDR3 sequence reads: CASSGRLADDTGELFF. The CDR3 bases are TGTGCCAGCAGCGGCCGACTAGCGGATGACACCGGGGAGCTGTTTTTT. The chain carries TRBV9 and TRBJ2-2, with 9 bases fitting TRBD2. With 3 bases clipped from V and 3 bases from J, the junction kept 6 bases outside the gene matches. CDR3 size: 16 residues. The germline CDR1 and CDR2 sequences are SGDLS and YYNGEE.

This clone was observed a handful of times. This CDR3 reads CASSLDLTGRGYNEQFF. Here the CDR3 DNA reads TGTGCCAGCAGCTTAGATCTTACCGGGAGGGGATACAATGAGCAGTTCTTC. The chain couples TRBV11-2 to TRBJ2-1; 8 bases agree with TRBD2. CDR1 is SGHAT and CDR2 is FQNNGV in the germline V gene. CDR3 length: 17 amino acids. V shed 0 bases, J shed 4 bases, and the junction held 8 bases outside the gene matches.

CDR3 amino acids: CASSQDSPLMGVDTEAFF. CDR3 DNA: TGTGCCAGCAGCCAAGATTCCCCACTGATGGGGGTGGACACTGAAGCTTTCTTT. The J gene is TRBJ1-1, the V gene TRBV14, with a tentative D call TRBD1 (5 bases). V was clipped by 0 bases and J by 3 bases, with 20 bases between them. This CDR3 has 18 residues. Germline V gives CDR1 SGHDN, CDR2 FVKESK.

CDR3 nucleotides: TGTGCCAGTACCGGCCAGGGGCAGGTGAATCAGCCCCAGCATTTT. Its translation is CASTGQGQVNQPQHF. This rearrangement joins TRBV19 to TRBJ1-5; a possible D gene is TRBD1 (6 bases). This CDR3 is built from 15 residues. Per the germline V gene, CDR1 is LNHDA and CDR2 is SQIVND (reference sequence). V was cut by 7 bases and J by 4 bases, with 17 bases left in between.

The chain couples TRBV9 to TRBJ2-1; the match to TRBD2 covers 10 bases. V lost 6 bases to trimming and J lost 8 bases; unmatched junction nucleotides: 11. Germline V gene data show CDR1 as SGDLS and CDR2 as YYNGEE. CDR3 length: 15 residues. Written as DNA, the CDR3 is TGTGCCAGCACTCTATCTAGCGGGAGTTACCATGAGCAGTTCTTC. Its translation is CASTLSSGSYHEQFF.

This clone was seen a handful of times. The genes are TRBV20-1 and TRBJ2-7; D call uncertain. Trimming pared 1 base from V and 3 bases from J, leaving 4 bases between. CDR3 size: 11 residues. In germline, CDR1 is DFQATT, CDR2 SNEGSKA (reference sequence). The CDR3 DNA sequence: TGCAGTGCTAGAGTGGGCTACGAGCAGTACTTC. It translates to CSARVGYEQYF.

The chain couples TRBV30 to TRBJ2-7, with TRBD2 identical over 8 bases. The CDR3 consists of 13 residues. Germline assignment: CDR1 GTSNPN and CDR2 SVGIG (reference sequence). With V trimmed by 7 bases and J by 2 bases, 7 bases remained unmatched. The CDR3 spells CAYLAGETYEQYF. CDR3 nucleotides: TGTGCCTACCTAGCGGGCGAAACCTACGAGCAGTACTTC.

The rearrangement joins TRBV5-4 to TRBJ2-3; 8 nucleotides align to TRBD2. The V gene end was trimmed by 4 bases and the J gene end by 4 bases; junction bases not matched to a gene: 11. The CDR3 is made up of 16 amino acids. Germline-derived CDR1 and CDR2 are SGHNT and YYREEE (reference sequence). CDR3 protein: CASSPQEAGGSDTQYF. In DNA form, the CDR3 reads TGTGCCAGCAGCCCCCAAGAGGCGGGGGGCTCAGATACGCAGTATTTT.

This clone was seen more than once but under ten times. The chain links TRBV7-9 to TRBJ2-1; 7 nucleotides line up with TRBD2. This CDR3 has 15 amino acids. J lost 3 bases, V lost 3 bases, and 5 bases had no gene match. Germline CDR1 is SEHNR and CDR2 is FQNEAQ (reference sequence). Here the CDR3 reads CASSFVAGDYNEQFF. Here the CDR3 DNA reads TGTGCCAGCAGCTTTGTGGCGGGGGACTACAATGAGCAGTTCTTC.

The V gene is TRBV6-1, the J gene TRBJ2-3; D gene ambiguous. The CDR3 has 16 amino acids. The V gene's germline CDR1 is MNHNS and CDR2 SASEGT. The V end lost 1 base, the J end lost 2 bases, and 13 bases lay between the germline ends. CDR3 DNA: TGTGCCAGCAGTGAAGAGCCTGCGGAGCTCACAGATACGCAGTATTTT. Protein: CASSEEPAELTDTQYF.

The chain couples TRBV7-3 to TRBJ2-5, with D maybe TRBD2 (6 bases). The CDR3 covers 14 residues. Germline assignment: CDR1 SGHTA and CDR2 FQGTGA. V lost 5 bases and J lost 5, with 15 bases in between. The CDR3 here is CASSAGGIVETQYF. The CDR3 region has the DNA TGTGCCAGCAGCGCAGGAGGGATCGTGGAGACCCAGTACTTC.

This sequence joins TRBV7-9 and TRBJ2-7; 7 nucleotides align to TRBD2. The V gene end was trimmed by 4 bases and the J gene end by 3 bases; junction bases not matched to a gene: 6. This CDR3 has 14 amino acids. Germline CDR1 is SEHNR and CDR2 is FQNEAQ (reference sequence). The CDR3 is CASSSPASGYEQYF. Written as DNA, the CDR3 is TGTGCCAGCAGCTCCCCAGCTAGCGGCTACGAGCAGTACTTC.

This clone was detected a few times. The J gene is TRBJ1-1, the V gene TRBV28; D is possibly TRBD1 (5 bases). V lost 2 bases, J lost 3 bases, and 10 bases lay in between. Germline V CDR1 and CDR2: MDHEN, SYDVKM. The CDR3 is 14 residues long. This CDR3 is CASSLAGLYTEAFF. The DNA for the CDR3 is TGTGCCAGCAGTTTAGCAGGGTTGTACACTGAAGCTTTCTTT.

Concerning this clone: Other DNA sequences in this specimen translate into the identical CDR3. This sequence joins TRBV27 and TRBJ1-5; a possible D gene is TRBD1 (5 bases). The CDR3 runs to 13 residues. Germline-derived CDR1 and CDR2 are MNHEY and SMNVEV (reference sequence). V lost 3 bases and J lost 6, with 9 bases in between. In DNA form, the CDR3 reads TGTGCCAGCAGTTTGGGTGGGGGTCAGCCCCAGCATTTT. As protein: CASSLGGGQPQHF.

This clone was detected only a few times. The chain is built from TRBV19 and TRBJ2-1, with D unresolved. CDR3 length: 13 residues. V lost 5 bases, J lost 2 bases, and 7 bases lay in between. Germline V gene lookup returns CDR1 LNHDA and CDR2 SQIVND (reference sequence). DNA of the CDR3: TGTGCCAGTAGTCCAGCCCCCTACAATGAGCAGTTCTTC. Protein product: CASSPAPYNEQFF. The complete variable domain, with remaining parts taken from reference TRBV19 and TRBJ2-1, reads DGGITQSPKYLFRKEGQNVTLSCEQNLNHDAMYWYRQDPGQGLRLIYYSQIVNDFQKGDIAEGYSVSREKKESFPLTVTSAQKNPTAFYLCASSPAPYNEQFFGPGTRLTVL.

The rearrangement joins TRBV29-1 to TRBJ2-1, with D perhaps given as TRBD1 or TRBD2 (5 bases each). Germline CDR1 and CDR2: SQVTM and ANQGSEA. The CDR3 spans 16 residues. V was pared by 4 bases and J by 2 bases, with 18 bases between. CDR3 coding DNA: TGCAGCGTTGGAGGGGCTCCGAGCTTAACCTACAATGAGCAGTTCTTC. It yields the protein CSVGGAPSLTYNEQFF.